The source of this T cell receptor (beta chain) is a study of response to subunit inactivated influenza vaccine. Study-wide findings and caveats: The authors suggested that few new T cells are recruited per seasonal influenza vaccination.

Germline V lookup: CDR1 SGDLS, CDR2 YYNGEE. V was cut by 2 bases and J by 0 bases, with 15 bases left in between. This CDR3 has 18 amino acids. TCRdb fed the RT-PCR reads into MiXCR, producing one record per CDR3 protein. Among 400,000 to 550,000 distinct CDR3 sequences listed, approximately 24% were seen once. This clonotype has only a few counts. Antigen: not known. V is TRBV9 and J is TRBJ2-6; tentative D call: TRBD1 (6 bases). The material sequenced was CD4+ T cells sorted from PBMCs, taken roughly 5 days after vaccination. The receptor's source is a man aged 45-65 years who received an inactivated influenza vaccine. In DNA form, the CDR3 reads TGTGCCAGCAGCGTTAACCCGGACAGAAGCTCTGGGGCCAACGTCCTGACTTTC. This gives the protein CASSVNPDRSSGANVLTF.